Detailed here is one TCR beta chain. The antigen this receptor binds is unknown. No base-level quality is on record; no much larger clone is a single base apart. Libraries were built with the immunoSEQ multiplex PCR assay. Here the immuneACCESS table is served through TCRdb, limited to in-frame sequences with V and J called. Missing clones are a known gap in these copies; in checked studies unresolved V genes cover under half, and the rest lacks a known reason. In this sample the table shows approximately 100,000 clones, 70% to 85% of which occur a single time. Around 40% of the sample goes to the ten largest clones. This record belongs to a study of control samples from healthy donors and cancer patients (dated by TCRdb to between 2020 and 2021). The CDR3 goes from the cysteine to the phenylalanine over 14 residues. Only CDR3 DNA remains: 42 bases, in frame from the first base. For CDR1 and CDR2, the germline V gene lists KGHSH and LQKENI. Between the V and J ends, shortened by 5 bases and 0 bases respectively, the junction contains 11 bases.

This receptor was identified in a man between 70 and 80 years old with lung cancer. The rearrangement combines TRBV18 with TRBJ2-7; no D gene is confidently identified. The sample consisted of PBMCs. The CDR3 is CASSGQPSSYEQYF. The nucleotide sequence is TGTGCCAGCTCAGGGCAGCCGAGCTCCTACGAGCAGTACTTC.